A single TCR beta chain is shown here with its context. No antigen is known for it. The data originate from a study of OX40 agonist ivuxolimab in advanced cancers. Findings and caveats of the study: Several nonresponders also turned out to have low normalized T-cell clonal expansion.

The CDR3 is 13 amino acids. CDR1 is MNHEY, CDR2 SVGAGI, per germline. V was clipped by 8 bases and J by 7 bases; unmatched bases: 8. Method: immunoSEQ multiplex PCR; TCRdb's copy keeps in-frame clones and lacks some. The table lists 70,000 to 95,000 clones, about 91% of them singletons. The sample here was CD4+ or CD8+ T cells sorted from blood, taken in a trial of the OX40 agonist ivuxolimab. This TCR was recovered from an adult with an advanced solid tumor such as melanoma, head and neck, liver or kidney cancer. The chain joins TRBV6-5 to TRBJ2-4, with 7 positions matching TRBD2. The CDR3 protein is CASARGLQNIQYF. The CDR3 region has the DNA TGTGCCAGCGCGAGGGGACTACAGAACATTCAGTACTTC.